This TCR beta chain was documented in a study of blood T cell repertoires in COVID-19. Looking at the study overall: Collection of acute and convalescent COVID-19 samples took place in the United States, Italy and Spain. Sample material is recorded as cDNA or gDNA derived from T cells, B-cell-depleted T cells, or PBMCs.

In the authors' methods: Estimates of nucleated cell counts were drawn from the amplification of reference gene primers. Only in-frame clones appear in the TCRdb table, and some are missing; sequencing was by immunoSEQ multiplex PCR. The DNA was the basis for D and trimming; V, J and clone size are from that table. The sample holds about 60,000 clones, approximately 80% seen once. The receptor was isolated from a man in his 60s with acute or convalescent COVID-19. The sample taken for sequencing was peripheral blood.

The CDR3 DNA sequence: TGTGCCATCAGTGAGGGGCCACCCGAGCAGTACTTC. It is translated as CAISEGPPEQYF. The chain is built from TRBV10-3 and TRBJ2-7; D gene unclear. The CDR3 extends over 12 amino acids. From germline, CDR1 is ENHRY and CDR2 SYGVKD. V was trimmed by 2 bases and J by 6 bases, leaving 8 bases between them.